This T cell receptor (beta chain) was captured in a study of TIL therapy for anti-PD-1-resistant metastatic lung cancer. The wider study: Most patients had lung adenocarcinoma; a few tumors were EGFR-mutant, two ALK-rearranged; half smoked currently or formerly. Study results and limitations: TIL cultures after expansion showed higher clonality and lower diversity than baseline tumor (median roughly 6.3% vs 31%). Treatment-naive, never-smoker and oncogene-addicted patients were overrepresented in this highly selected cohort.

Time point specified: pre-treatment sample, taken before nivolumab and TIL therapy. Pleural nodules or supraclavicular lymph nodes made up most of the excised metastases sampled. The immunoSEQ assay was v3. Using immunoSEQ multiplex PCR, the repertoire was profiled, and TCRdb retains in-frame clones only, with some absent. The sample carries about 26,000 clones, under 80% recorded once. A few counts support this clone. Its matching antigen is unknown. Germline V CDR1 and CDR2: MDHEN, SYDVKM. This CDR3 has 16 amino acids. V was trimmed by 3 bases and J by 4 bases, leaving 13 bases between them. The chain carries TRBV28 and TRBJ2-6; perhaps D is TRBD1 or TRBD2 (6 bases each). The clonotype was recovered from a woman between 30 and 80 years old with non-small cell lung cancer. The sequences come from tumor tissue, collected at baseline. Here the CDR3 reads CASSFRGGSGANVLTF. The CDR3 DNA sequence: TGTGCCAGCAGTTTTAGAGGGGGGAGCGGGGCCAACGTCCTGACTTTC.